These 30 T cell receptor beta chains were all obtained from the same sample, sequenced in a study of vaccination and CD4 T cells after COVID-19. Their antigens remain unidentified. Sequenced with the Oncomine TCR Beta short-read assay was DNA taken from cultured CD4+ T cells. TCRdb passed the PCR reads through MiXCR, listing each CDR3 protein once. In the table there are 9,000 to 13,000 distinct CDR3 sequences, 30% to 35% of which are singletons. Described treatment: roughly ten-day PBMC culture with coronavirus spike peptide pools or control peptides (ViraFEST assay). The source material was CD4+ T cells from blood, cultured in vitro, sampled after SARS-CoV-2 vaccination. The origin of the receptors is a human donor who had recovered from COVID-19.

CDR3 DNA sequence: TGTGCCACCAGTGGAGAGCACACAGATACGCAGTATTTT. It yields the protein CATSGEHTDTQYF. The chain has TRBV24-1 and TRBJ2-3; D is unresolved. This CDR3 region has 13 residues. V was shortened by 5 bases and J by 2 bases, with 7 bases between the two germline ends. The germline CDR1 and CDR2 sequences are KGHDR and SFDVKD.

J is TRBJ1-1 and V is TRBV20-1, with no clear D. With 5 bases removed from V and 1 base from J, the gap between germline ends came to 5 bases. Germline loops: CDR1 DFQATT, CDR2 SNEGSKA (reference sequence). This CDR3 spans 11 amino acids. CDR3 in amino acids: CSAPGNTEAFF. The CDR3 DNA reads as TGCAGTGCTCCAGGGAACACTGAAGCTTTCTTT.

This clonotype was seen more than once but under ten times. This chain uses TRBV6-2 or TRBV6-3 with TRBJ2-7, with D unclear. The CDR3 contains 11 residues. The germline V gene has CDR1 MNHEY and CDR2 SVGEGT. Trimming cost V 4 bases and J 1 base, with 2 bases left between them. CDR3 protein: CASSWSYEQYF. The CDR3 bases are TGTGCCAGCAGTTGGTCCTACGAGCAGTACTTC.

Only a few counts were recorded for this clonotype. The genes are TRBV6-2 or TRBV6-3 and TRBJ1-5; tentative D call: TRBD1 (6 bases). Looked up from germline, CDR1 is MNHEY and CDR2 is SVGEGT. The V gene lost 5 bases and the J gene lost 5 bases, with 19 bases spanning the gap. CDR3 length: 16 residues. In nucleotides, the CDR3 is TGTGCCAGCAGTCGCCACGGGGGGGCCTGGGATCAGCCCCAGCATTTT. Protein sequence: CASSRHGGAWDQPQHF.

The genes are TRBV18 and TRBJ2-5; 7 bases are a match to TRBD1. The germline CDR1 and CDR2 sequences are KGHSH and LQKENI. V lost 3 bases to trimming and J lost 5 bases; unmatched junction nucleotides: 12. There are 16 residues in the CDR3. The CDR3 sequence: CASSPERGQLWETQYF. The DNA for the CDR3 is TGTGCCAGCTCACCCGAACGGGGACAGCTGTGGGAGACCCAGTACTTC.

The J gene is TRBJ1-1, the V gene TRBV27; D perhaps matches TRBD1 (6 bases). CDR3 size: 15 residues. Germline CDR1 MNHEY, CDR2 SMNVEV (reference sequence). Trimming took off 7 bases at V and 1 base at J, with 16 bases between the two ends. In nucleotides, the CDR3 is TGTGCCAGCATGGGCGGGGGACATACGAACACTGAAGCTTTCTTT. It translates to CASMGGGHTNTEAFF.

In its sample, this clonotype ranks as medium-sized (0.01 to 0.1%). The J gene is TRBJ2-1, the V gene TRBV7-8, with 9 bases aligning to TRBD2. V lost 3 bases to trimming and J lost 5 bases; unmatched junction nucleotides: 11. Germline V gives CDR1 SGHVS, CDR2 FQNEAQ. The CDR3 sequence is 17 residues long. The CDR3 protein is CASSFRTSAANNNEQFF. Written as DNA, the CDR3 is TGTGCCAGCAGCTTCCGGACTAGCGCTGCCAACAACAATGAGCAGTTCTTC.

The chain has TRBV6-1 and TRBJ1-1; D is unclear. V shed 1 base and J shed 10 bases, with 10 bases lying between them. This CDR3 has 12 amino acids. Germline V lookup: CDR1 MNHNS, CDR2 SASEGT. CDR3 in DNA: TGTGCCAGCAGTGAAGTGGGGTTGCGAGCTTTCTTT. The encoded protein is CASSEVGLRAFF.

This clonotype appeared a few times. The chain employs TRBV29-1 and TRBJ2-6; D is unresolved. The germline CDR1 and CDR2 sequences are SQVTM and ANQGSEA. The CDR3 totals 14 residues. Between the trimmed V and J ends, which lost 4 bases and 1 base, there was a span of 8 bases. The CDR3 sequence is CSVGIGSGANVLTF. The CDR3 DNA follows: TGCAGCGTTGGAATCGGGTCTGGGGCCAACGTCCTGACTTTC.

This clonotype showed up just a few times. The chain couples TRBV2 to TRBJ2-5; D possibly uses TRBD1 or TRBD2 (6 bases each). Trimming took off 6 bases at V and 7 bases at J, with 18 bases between the two ends. CDR1 and CDR2 (germline): SNHLY, FYNNEI. The CDR3 is made up of 14 amino acids. Written as DNA, the CDR3 is TGTGCCAGCAGGATGGTCCGGGGGCGGGTGACCCAGTACTTC. This sequence encodes CASRMVRGRVTQYF.

The J gene is TRBJ2-7, the V gene TRBV7-9, with 10 bases aligning to TRBD1. Germline lookup yields CDR1 SEHNR and CDR2 FQNEAQ (reference sequence). The V segment lost 1 base and the J segment 1 base; nucleotides outside the gene matches: 4. The CDR3 spans 16 residues. CDR3: CASSLVGTGDSYEQYF. In DNA form, the CDR3 reads TGTGCCAGCAGCTTAGTAGGGACAGGGGATTCCTACGAGCAGTACTTC.

This chain uses TRBV12-3 or TRBV12-4 with TRBJ1-1; a possible D gene is TRBD1 (6 bases). Trimming removed 3 bases at V and 2 bases at J, with 13 bases between. The CDR3 is 15 residues long. The CDR3 bases are TGTGCCAGCAGTTTGCGGGGGCCGGGAAACACTGAAGCTTTCTTT. Translating it yields CASSLRGPGNTEAFF.

This clonotype is termed medium-sized. The J gene is TRBJ2-1, the V gene TRBV7-6; 9 bases agree with TRBD2. CDR1 and CDR2 (germline): SGHVS, FNYEAQ. The CDR3 is 14 amino acids. V shed 1 base and J 13 bases; nucleotides not matched to a gene: 8. The CDR3 DNA sequence: TGTGCCAGCAGCTTAGGTCTAGCGGGGTATATTCAGTTCTTC. As protein: CASSLGLAGYIQFF.

This clonotype has a handful of counts. The chain employs TRBV27 and TRBJ1-3; D is uncertain. Germline V CDR1 and CDR2: MNHEY, SMNVEV (reference sequence). V gave up 4 bases and J gave up 0 bases, with 4 bases separating them. The CDR3 is 13 residues long. CDR3 nucleotides: TGTGCCAGCAGTTCCCACTCTGGAAACACCATATATTTT. Translated: CASSSHSGNTIYF.

In its sample, this clonotype was seen a few times. This chain joins TRBV6-1 and TRBJ2-7; no clear D. V lost 11 bases to trimming and J lost 6 bases, with 23 bases between them. Germline lookup yields CDR1 MNHNS and CDR2 SASEGT. The CDR3 consists of 14 residues. CDR3 DNA: TGTGCCGCTCGCCGGGCTGATCACACCGGCGAGCAGTACTTC. Encoded protein: CAARRADHTGEQYF.

CDR3 nucleotide sequence: TGTGCCAGCAGTGAAGCAGGATCTGTTAGCACAGATACGCAGTATTTT. Translated: CASSEAGSVSTDTQYF. The genes are TRBV6-4 and TRBJ2-3, with D uncertain. This CDR3 contains 16 residues. The V gene's germline CDR1 is MRHNA and CDR2 SNTAGT. V was trimmed by 3 bases and J by 0 bases, leaving 13 bases between them.

The chain is built from TRBV6-5 and TRBJ1-3; no reliable D call. The ends were cut back, 2 bases at V and 0 bases at J, with 5 bases in the middle. The germline gives CDR1 MNHEY, CDR2 SVGAGI. CDR3 length: 14 amino acids. CDR3 loop: CASSYLDSGNTIYF. In DNA form, the CDR3 reads TGTGCCAGCAGTTACCTAGACTCTGGAAACACCATATATTTT.

This clonotype was seen a handful of times. The CDR3 DNA reads TGTGCCAGCAGCGTAGGGGGACCCGGGGAGCTGTTTTTT. This translates into CASSVGGPGELFF. The chain links TRBV9 to TRBJ2-2; D is tentatively TRBD1 or TRBD2 (5 bases each). V was pared by 0 bases and J by 6 bases, with 6 bases between. CDR3 length: 13 residues. In germline, CDR1 is SGDLS, CDR2 YYNGEE.

This clonotype was picked up a small number of times. The CDR3: CSASDLGQGNTGELFF. CDR3 nucleotides: TGCAGTGCTAGTGACCTGGGACAGGGGAACACCGGGGAGCTGTTTTTT. The rearrangement joins TRBV20-1 to TRBJ2-2, with 9 bases lining up with TRBD1. With 3 bases clipped from V and 1 base from J, the junction kept 6 bases outside the gene matches. The CDR3 sequence is 16 residues long. CDR1 is DFQATT, CDR2 SNEGSKA, per germline (reference sequence).

The chain has TRBV20-1 and TRBJ1-1; D may be TRBD1 (6 bases). Trimming took off 0 bases at V and 7 bases at J, with 18 bases between the two ends. Germline CDR1 is DFQATT and CDR2 is SNEGSKA (reference sequence). The CDR3 length is 15 residues. The CDR3 reads CSARDRGGGQGEAFF. CDR3 DNA: TGCAGTGCTAGAGATAGAGGGGGGGGGCAGGGTGAAGCTTTCTTT.

V usage is TRBV28 and J usage is TRBJ1-2, with D possibly TRBD1 on 5 matching bases. Germline CDR1 and CDR2: MDHEN and SYDVKM. This CDR3 comprises 16 residues. Trimming took off 2 bases at V and 3 bases at J, with 16 bases between the two ends. Here the CDR3 DNA reads TGTGCCAGCAGTTTAATTATGGGGCAGACCTACTATGGCTACACCTTC. This encodes CASSLIMGQTYYGYTF.

In its sample, this clonotype was seen a few times. The chain is built from TRBV12-3 or TRBV12-4 and TRBJ2-5, with D perhaps matching TRBD2 (6 bases). Trimming cost V 1 base and J 1 base, with 19 bases left between them. This CDR3 has 18 amino acids. The CDR3 nucleotides read TGTGCCAGCAGTTTAGGACTCATGGGCGGGAAGTTCCAAGAGACCCAGTACTTC. Translation: CASSLGLMGGKFQETQYF.

The CDR3 DNA follows: TGCAGTGCTCAAGGGACTAGCGGGAGCAGCTCCTACGAGCAGTACTTC. Translation: CSAQGTSGSSSYEQYF. V and J are TRBV20-1 and TRBJ2-7; TRBD2 aligns across 14 bases. The length of the CDR3 is 16 residues. Germline V gene lookup returns CDR1 DFQATT and CDR2 SNEGSKA (reference sequence). V trimming: 5 bases; J trimming: 0 bases; junction bases outside the gene matches: 6.

The gene calls are TRBV7-2 and TRBJ2-7; D is unresolved. Germline CDR1 is SGHTA and CDR2 is FQGNSA. V lost 4 bases, J lost 4 bases, and 14 bases lay in between. This CDR3 region has 14 residues. Written as DNA, the CDR3 is TGTGCCAGCAGCTCCCGACGGGTTCGGTACGAGCAGTACTTC. Amino acids: CASSSRRVRYEQYF. Based on the CDR3 plus reference TRBV7-2 and TRBJ2-7, the full variable domain is GAGVSQSPSNKVTEKGKDVELRCDPISGHTALYWYRQSLGQGLEFLIYFQGNSAPDKSGLPSDRFSAERTGGSVSTLTIQRTQQEDSAVYLCASSSRRVRYEQYFGPGTRLTVT.

This clonotype has more than one count but fewer than ten. V is TRBV19 and J is TRBJ2-5, with 12 bases that match TRBD2. Germline trimming cut 9 bases from V and 10 bases from J; bases unmatched to any gene: 9. The CDR3 sequence is 13 residues long. The V gene's germline CDR1 is LNHDA and CDR2 SQIVND (reference sequence). CDR3 residues: CASRLAGARHQYF. The CDR3 DNA is TGTGCCAGCCGACTAGCGGGGGCCCGTCACCAGTACTTC.

This clonotype was seen more than once but under ten times. This rearrangement joins TRBV7-2 to TRBJ2-1; D unresolved. Germline V gives CDR1 SGHTA, CDR2 FQGNSA. V gave up 3 bases and J gave up 7 bases, with 7 bases separating them. The CDR3 extends over 12 amino acids. CDR3 loop: CASSFLRNEQFF. CDR3 DNA sequence: TGTGCCAGCAGCTTTCTAAGGAATGAGCAGTTCTTC.

This chain links TRBV5-1 with TRBJ2-7; D unresolved. V lost 1 base, J lost 4 bases, and 12 bases lay in between. The germline V gene has CDR1 SGHRS and CDR2 YFSETQ. The CDR3 is made up of 14 amino acids. CDR3 in DNA: TGCGCCAGCAGCTTGTTGTCTACGGAGTACGAGCAGTACTTC. As protein: CASSLLSTEYEQYF.

This chain uses TRBV20-1 with TRBJ2-5; possibly TRBD2 for D (5 bases). There are 12 residues in the CDR3. Germline CDR1 is DFQATT and CDR2 is SNEGSKA (reference sequence). Trimming took 3 bases from V and 4 from J, leaving 9 bases between them. The CDR3 here is CSARGEGETQYF. CDR3 DNA sequence: TGCAGTGCTAGGGGAGAGGGAGAGACCCAGTACTTC.

This clonotype was counted between two and nine times. The chain links TRBV20-1 to TRBJ2-7, with D maybe TRBD1 (6 bases). CDR1 is DFQATT and CDR2 is SNEGSKA in the germline V gene (reference sequence). This CDR3 contains 16 residues. V was shortened by 1 base and J by 0 bases, with 16 bases between the two germline ends. CDR3 in DNA: TGCAGTGCTAGAGCCGGACAGCTCCATCTCTCCTACGAGCAGTACTTC. Translating gives CSARAGQLHLSYEQYF.

The rearrangement uses TRBV5-1 and TRBJ1-1; D possibly corresponds to TRBD1 (5 bases). Per germline, CDR1 SGHRS and CDR2 YFSETQ. The CDR3 totals 15 residues. Between the trimmed V and J ends, which lost 5 bases and 5 bases, there was a span of 19 bases. In DNA form, the CDR3 reads TGCGCCAGCAGGACGGGGGTGGTGGGAGGTACTGAAGCTTTCTTT. Translation gives CASRTGVVGGTEAFF.